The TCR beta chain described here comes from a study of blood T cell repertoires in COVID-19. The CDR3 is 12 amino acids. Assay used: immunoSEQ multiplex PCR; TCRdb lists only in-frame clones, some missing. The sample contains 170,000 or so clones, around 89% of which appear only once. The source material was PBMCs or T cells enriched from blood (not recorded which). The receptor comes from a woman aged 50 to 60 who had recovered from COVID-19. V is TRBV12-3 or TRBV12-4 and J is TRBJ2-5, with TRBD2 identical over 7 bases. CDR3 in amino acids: CAVGGGGETQYF. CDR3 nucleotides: TGTGCGGTTGGGGGGGGAGGAGAGACCCAGTACTTC.